This T cell receptor beta chain was found in a study of T cells in Graves' hyperthyroidism and ophthalmopathy. Study-wide results and caveats: Blood also carried most thyroid clonotypes expanded above 0.001. The model foresaw ophthalmopathy a median 6.5 months prior to onset.

The source material, RNA transcripts, was used to amplify TCR beta CDR3 regions. Researchers ran a first-round RT-PCR on the TCR CDR3 using the HTBI primer set. Using its own MiXCR run on the multiplex PCR reads, TCRdb lists one record per CDR3 protein. This sample has roughly 500,000 distinct CDR3 sequences; 40% to 50% occur once, and the top ten carry approximately 44%. This CDR3 contains 14 residues. CDR1 and CDR2 from the germline V gene are LNHDA and SQIVND (reference sequence). V lost 1 base, J lost 6 bases, and 12 bases lay in between. This clonotype was found many times. Its specificity is not known.

The source is an adult woman with Graves' disease, either hyperthyroidism or ophthalmopathy (not recorded which). The chain carries TRBV19 and TRBJ1-1; maybe TRBD1 (5 bases). Sequencing input: peripheral blood or thyroid tissue (not recorded which). The DNA of the CDR3 is TGTGCCAGTAGTATAGTGTACAGAGGGGCTGAAGCTTTCTTT. This encodes CASSIVYRGAEAFF.